This entry features one T cell receptor beta chain sequence. With 60 Vbeta and 13 Jbeta primers, the PCR was carried out. Data came from immunoSEQ multiplex PCR; TCRdb stores just in-frame clones and leaves some out. The sample shows about 140,000 clones, 73% of them seen only once. V was cut by 2 bases and J by 1 base, with 11 bases left in between. Germline values: CDR1 SGHTA, CDR2 FQGNSA. The CDR3 has 16 amino acids. This sample was taken from a study of cytomegalovirus exposure and HLA in healthy donors. The sequenced material came from PBMCs. The chain couples TRBV7-2 to TRBJ2-2; D unclear. The sequence came from a woman in her thirties or forties in good health and CMV-seronegative. The CDR3 sequence is CASSLSPSGNTGELFF. The CDR3 nucleotides read TGTGCCAGCAGCTTAAGCCCCTCCGGGAACACCGGGGAGCTGTTTTTT.